The subject of this entry is one T cell receptor (beta chain). Its target antigen remains unknown. Per-nucleotide qualities are absent, and no much larger clonotype sits a single base away. One collaborating source in Seattle enrolled patients while the patients were actively infected and followed the patients over time throughout the course of disease. Whole blood was collected in K2EDTA tubes by collaborating institutions according to the institutions' own protocols. Collaborator samples were shipped for TCRbeta analysis as frozen whole blood, isolated PBMCs, or DNA extracted from either sample type. This entry belongs to a study of blood T cell repertoires in COVID-19 (dated by TCRdb to about 2020). Concerning the study at large: Samples covering the acute and convalescent phases of COVID-19 were provided by collaborators in the United States, Italy and Spain. Deeply sampled blood TCRbeta repertoires from subjects exposed to, actively infected with, or recovered from COVID-19 were included in the dataset. The samples were drawn from the first 160 participants of the ongoing ImmuneRACE study and from 1,254 subjects provided by 6 global collaborators. Sample metadata almost always included a de-identified subject ID, COVID-19 status, age in years and sex. The prospective study material was composed of cDNA or gDNA derived from T cells, B-cell-depleted T cells, or PBMCs. A freely available public database, intended as a resource for researchers studying the immune response to SARS-CoV-2, is where the repertoires were released. HLA class I and class II types, where available, came from metadata supplied by the sample provider rather than from assay-based typing. Study-level results and caveats: The quantity of clinical and demographic metadata differed by source and by participant and was supplied without curation.

V and J lose 3 bases and 1 base, and a span of 16 bases separates them. CDR1 and CDR2 were assigned from the germline V gene as MGHRA and YSYEKL. CDR3 length: 16 amino acids, cysteine to phenylalanine. Only the CDR3 DNA is retained, 48 bases long and in frame from the first base. TCRbeta CDR3 regions were amplified from genomic DNA using the immunoSEQ Assay, a bias-controlled multiplex PCR. In the paper's pipeline: The number of nucleated cells in each sample was estimated from the amplification of reference gene primers within the assay. To quantify the absolute abundance of each unique TCRbeta CDR3 rearrangement, sequence reads were collapsed and filtered. For each sample, productive Simpson clonality was calculated by taking the square root of Simpson's diversity index across productive rearrangements. Imported from immuneACCESS, the table was reduced by TCRdb to in-frame sequences with V and J called. These copies leave out some clones; in studies compared against another copy, an unresolved V gene accounts for under half, and the cause of the remainder is not known. D and trimming were read from the DNA, whereas the V and J calls and clone size are those reported in that table. This sample comprises 300,000 to 400,000 clones, more than 80% of them detected only once. About 3% of the sample is taken by the ten largest.

This TCR came from a woman under 40 with COVID-19, enrolled during active disease. The chain joins TRBV4-1 to TRBJ2-7; no D segment can be confidently identified. Sequencing was performed on peripheral blood. The nucleotide sequence reads as follows: TGCGCCAGCAGCCACCCTGACTGGCCCACTTCCTACGAGCAGTACTTC. This gives the protein CASSHPDWPTSYEQYF.